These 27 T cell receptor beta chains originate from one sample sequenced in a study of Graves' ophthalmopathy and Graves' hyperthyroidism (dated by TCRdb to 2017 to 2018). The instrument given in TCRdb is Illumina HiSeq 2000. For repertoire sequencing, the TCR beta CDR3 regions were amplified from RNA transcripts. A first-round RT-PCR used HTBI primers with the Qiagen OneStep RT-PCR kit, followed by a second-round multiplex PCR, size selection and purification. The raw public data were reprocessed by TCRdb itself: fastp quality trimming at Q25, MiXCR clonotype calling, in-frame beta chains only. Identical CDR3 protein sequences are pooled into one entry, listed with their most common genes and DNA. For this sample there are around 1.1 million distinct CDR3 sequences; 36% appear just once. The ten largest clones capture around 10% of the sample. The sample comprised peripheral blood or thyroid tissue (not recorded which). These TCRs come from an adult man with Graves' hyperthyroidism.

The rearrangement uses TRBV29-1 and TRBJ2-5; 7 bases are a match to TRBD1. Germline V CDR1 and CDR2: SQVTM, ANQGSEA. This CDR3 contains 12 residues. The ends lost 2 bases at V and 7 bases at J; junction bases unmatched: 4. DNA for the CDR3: TGCAGCGTTGAAAGAACAGGGGTGACCCAGTACTTC. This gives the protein CSVERTGVTQYF.

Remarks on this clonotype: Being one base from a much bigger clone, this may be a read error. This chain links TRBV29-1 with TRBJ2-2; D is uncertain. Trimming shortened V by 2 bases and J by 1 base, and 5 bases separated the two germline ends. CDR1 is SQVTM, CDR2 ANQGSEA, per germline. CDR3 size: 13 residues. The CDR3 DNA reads TGCAGCGTTGAATCGGGGAACACCGGGGAGCTGTTTTTT. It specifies CSVESGNTGELFF.

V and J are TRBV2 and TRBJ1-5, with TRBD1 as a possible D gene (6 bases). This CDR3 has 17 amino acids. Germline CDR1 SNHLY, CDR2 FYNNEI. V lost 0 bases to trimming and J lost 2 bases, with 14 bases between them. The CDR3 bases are TGTGCCAGCAGTGAAGCTGGGGGGGCTGGGGGCAATCAGCCCCAGCATTTT. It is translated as CASSEAGGAGGNQPQHF.

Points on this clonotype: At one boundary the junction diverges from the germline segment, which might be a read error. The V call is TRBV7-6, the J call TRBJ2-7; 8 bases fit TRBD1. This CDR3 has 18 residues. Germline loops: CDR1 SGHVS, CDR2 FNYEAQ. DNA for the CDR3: TGTGCCAGCAGTGCTTATATGGGGGACAGGAGATCCACCTACGGGCAGTACTTC. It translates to CASSAYMGDRRSTYGQYF.

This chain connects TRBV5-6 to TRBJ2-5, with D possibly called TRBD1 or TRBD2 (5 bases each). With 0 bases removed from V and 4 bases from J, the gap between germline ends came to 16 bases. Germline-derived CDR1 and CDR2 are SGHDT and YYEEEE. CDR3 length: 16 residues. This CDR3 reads CASSLEGPTDRETQYF. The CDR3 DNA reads TGTGCCAGCAGCTTGGAGGGACCGACCGACCGAGAGACCCAGTACTTC.

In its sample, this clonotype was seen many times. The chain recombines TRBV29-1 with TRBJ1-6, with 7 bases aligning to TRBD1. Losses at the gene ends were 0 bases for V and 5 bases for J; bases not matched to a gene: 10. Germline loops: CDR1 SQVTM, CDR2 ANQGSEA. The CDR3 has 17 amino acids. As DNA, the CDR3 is TGCAGCGTTGAAGAACCACAGGGGTGGAAGGATAATTCACCCCTCCACTTT. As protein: CSVEEPQGWKDNSPLHF.

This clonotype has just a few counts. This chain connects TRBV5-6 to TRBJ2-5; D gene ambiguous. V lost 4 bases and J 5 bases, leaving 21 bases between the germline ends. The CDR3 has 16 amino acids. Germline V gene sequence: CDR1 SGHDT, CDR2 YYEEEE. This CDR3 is CASSPLGSAPVETQYF. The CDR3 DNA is TGTGCCAGCAGCCCGCTAGGGTCGGCTCCCGTTGAGACCCAGTACTTC.

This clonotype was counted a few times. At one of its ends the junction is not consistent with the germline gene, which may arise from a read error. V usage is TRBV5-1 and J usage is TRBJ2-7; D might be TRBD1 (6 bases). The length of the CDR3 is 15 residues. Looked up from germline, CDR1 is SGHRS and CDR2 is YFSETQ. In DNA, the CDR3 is TGTGCCAGCAGCTTACGGGTGGACAGAGCCTACGAGCAGTACTTC. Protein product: CASSLRVDRAYEQYF.

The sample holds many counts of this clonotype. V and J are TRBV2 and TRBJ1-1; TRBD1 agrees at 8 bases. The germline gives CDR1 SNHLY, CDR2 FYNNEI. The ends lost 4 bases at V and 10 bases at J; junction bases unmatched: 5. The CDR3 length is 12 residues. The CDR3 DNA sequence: TGTGCCAGCAGTGGGACAGGGAGTGGAGCTTTCTTT. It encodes CASSGTGSGAFF. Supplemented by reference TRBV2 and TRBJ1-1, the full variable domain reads EPEVTQTPSHQVTQMGQEVILRCVPISNHLYFYWYRQILGQKVEFLVSFYNNEISEKSEIFDDQFSVERPDGSNFTLKIRSTKLEDSAMYFCASSGTGSGAFFGQGTRLTVV.

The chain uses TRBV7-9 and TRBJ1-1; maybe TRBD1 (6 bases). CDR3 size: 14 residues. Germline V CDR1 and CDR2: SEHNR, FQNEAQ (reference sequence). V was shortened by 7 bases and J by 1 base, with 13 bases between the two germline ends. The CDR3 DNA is TGTGCCAGCACCCCGGACAGACCGAACACTGAAGCTTTCTTT. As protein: CASTPDRPNTEAFF.

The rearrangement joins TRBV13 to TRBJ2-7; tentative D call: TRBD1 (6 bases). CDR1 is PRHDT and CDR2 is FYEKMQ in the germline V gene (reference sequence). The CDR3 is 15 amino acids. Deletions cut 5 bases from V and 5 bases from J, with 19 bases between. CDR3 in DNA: TGTGCCAGCAGCCTCCGACAGGCGATTATGAACGAGCAGTACTTC. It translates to CASSLRQAIMNEQYF.

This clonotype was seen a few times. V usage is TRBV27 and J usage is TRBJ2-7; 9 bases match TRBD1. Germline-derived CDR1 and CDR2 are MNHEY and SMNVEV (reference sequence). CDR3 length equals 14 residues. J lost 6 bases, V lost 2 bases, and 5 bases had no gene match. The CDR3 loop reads CASSLERDRAEQYF. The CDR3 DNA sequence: TGTGCCAGCAGTTTAGAAAGGGACAGGGCCGAGCAGTACTTC.

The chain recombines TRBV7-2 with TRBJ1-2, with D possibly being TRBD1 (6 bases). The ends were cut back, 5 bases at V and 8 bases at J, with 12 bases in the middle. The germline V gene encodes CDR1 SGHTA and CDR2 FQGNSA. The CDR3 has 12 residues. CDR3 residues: CASSRQTGGYTF. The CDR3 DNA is TGTGCCAGCAGCCGACAAACAGGGGGCTACACCTTC.

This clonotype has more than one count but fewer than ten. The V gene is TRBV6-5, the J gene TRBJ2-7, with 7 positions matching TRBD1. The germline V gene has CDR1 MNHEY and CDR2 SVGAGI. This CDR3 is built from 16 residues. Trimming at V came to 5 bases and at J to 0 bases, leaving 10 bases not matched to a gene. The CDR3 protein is CASSPIRDRSSYEQYF. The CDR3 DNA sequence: TGTGCCAGCAGTCCGATCCGGGACAGAAGCTCCTACGAGCAGTACTTC.

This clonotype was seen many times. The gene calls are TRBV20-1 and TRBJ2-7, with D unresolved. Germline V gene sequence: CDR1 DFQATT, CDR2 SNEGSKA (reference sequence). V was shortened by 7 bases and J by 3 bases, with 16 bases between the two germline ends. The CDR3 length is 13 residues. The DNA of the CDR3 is TGCAGTGTGCTCACCGGCGAGAGCTACGAGCAGTACTTC. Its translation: CSVLTGESYEQYF.

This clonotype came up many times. The CDR3 here is CASTSPQTAYEQYF. CDR3 DNA: TGTGCCAGCACCTCGCCACAGACTGCCTACGAGCAGTACTTC. The rearrangement uses TRBV7-9 and TRBJ2-7, with D uncertain. V was cut by 7 bases and J by 2 bases, with 15 bases left in between. The CDR3 is 14 residues long. CDR1 is SEHNR, CDR2 FQNEAQ, per germline (reference sequence). The entire variable domain, with the rest obtained from reference TRBV7-9 and TRBJ2-7, is as follows: DTGVSQNPRHKITKRGQNVTFRCDPISEHNRLYWYRQTLGQGPEFLTYFQNEAQLEKSRLLSDRFSAERPKGSFSTLEIQRTEQGDSAMYLCASTSPQTAYEQYFGPGTRLTVT.

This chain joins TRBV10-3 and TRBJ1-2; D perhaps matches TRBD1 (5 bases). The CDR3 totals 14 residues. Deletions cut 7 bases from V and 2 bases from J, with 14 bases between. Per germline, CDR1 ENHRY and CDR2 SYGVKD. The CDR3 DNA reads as TGTGCCATCACCGACAGTCTTTTAAACTATGGCTACACCTTC. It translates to CAITDSLLNYGYTF.

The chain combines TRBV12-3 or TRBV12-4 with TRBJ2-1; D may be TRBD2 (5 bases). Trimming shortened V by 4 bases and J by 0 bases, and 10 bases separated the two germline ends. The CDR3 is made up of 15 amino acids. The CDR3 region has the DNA TGTGCCAGCAGTTATAGCGTGAACTCCTACAATGAGCAGTTCTTC. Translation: CASSYSVNSYNEQFF.

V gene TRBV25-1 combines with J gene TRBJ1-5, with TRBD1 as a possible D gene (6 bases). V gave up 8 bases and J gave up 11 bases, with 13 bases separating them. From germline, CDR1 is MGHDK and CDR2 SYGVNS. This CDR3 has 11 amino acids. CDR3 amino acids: CASSSGQTQHF. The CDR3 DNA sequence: TGTGCCAGCTCCAGTGGACAGACCCAGCATTTT. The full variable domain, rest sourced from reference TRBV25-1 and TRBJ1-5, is EADIYQTPRYLVIGTGKKITLECSQTMGHDKMYWYQQDPGMELHLIHYSYGVNSTEKGDLSSESTVSRIRTEHFPLTLESARPSHTSQYLCASSSGQTQHFGDGTRLSIL.

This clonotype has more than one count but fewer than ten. In DNA form, the CDR3 reads TGTGCCAGTAAAAAGGACGGCTCTGGGGCCAACGTCCTGACTTTC. Protein product: CASKKDGSGANVLTF. V is TRBV19 and J is TRBJ2-6; no definite D call. The CDR3 totals 15 residues. Between the trimmed V and J ends, which lost 7 bases and 0 bases, there was a span of 10 bases. Germline CDR1 reads LNHDA; CDR2 reads SQIVND (reference sequence).

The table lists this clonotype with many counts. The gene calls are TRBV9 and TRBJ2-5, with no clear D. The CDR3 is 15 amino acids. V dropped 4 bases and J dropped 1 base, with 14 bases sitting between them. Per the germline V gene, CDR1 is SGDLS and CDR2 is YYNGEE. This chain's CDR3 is CASSPANSLQETQYF. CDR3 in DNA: TGTGCCAGCAGCCCGGCCAATAGTCTCCAAGAGACCCAGTACTTC.

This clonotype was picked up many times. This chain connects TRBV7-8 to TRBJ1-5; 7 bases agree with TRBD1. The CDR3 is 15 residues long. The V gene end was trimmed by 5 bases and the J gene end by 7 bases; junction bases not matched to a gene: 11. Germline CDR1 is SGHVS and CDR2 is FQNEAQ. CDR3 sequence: CASSPEGGVMQPQHF. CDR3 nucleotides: TGTGCCAGCAGCCCTGAAGGGGGCGTAATGCAGCCCCAGCATTTT.

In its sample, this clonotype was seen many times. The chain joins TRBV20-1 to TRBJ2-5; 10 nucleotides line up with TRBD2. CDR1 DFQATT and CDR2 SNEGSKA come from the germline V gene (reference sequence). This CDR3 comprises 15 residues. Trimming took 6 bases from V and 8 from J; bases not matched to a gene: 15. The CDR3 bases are TGCAGTGCCCGGACGCTAGCGGGGGCATTTGGAACCCAGTACTTC. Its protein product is CSARTLAGAFGTQYF.

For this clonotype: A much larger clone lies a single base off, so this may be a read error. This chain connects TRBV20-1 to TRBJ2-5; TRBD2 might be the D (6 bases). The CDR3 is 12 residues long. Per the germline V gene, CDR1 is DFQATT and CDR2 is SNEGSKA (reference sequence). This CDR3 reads CSARAGGGTKYF. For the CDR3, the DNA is TGCAGTGCTAGGGCCGGTGGGGGGACCAAGTACTTC.

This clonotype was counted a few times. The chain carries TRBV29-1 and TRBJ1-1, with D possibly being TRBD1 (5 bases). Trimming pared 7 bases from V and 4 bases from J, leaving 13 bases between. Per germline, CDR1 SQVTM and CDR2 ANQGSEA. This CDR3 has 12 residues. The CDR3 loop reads CSAGRGRTEAFF. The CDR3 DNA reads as TGCAGCGCCGGTAGGGGACGCACTGAAGCTTTCTTT. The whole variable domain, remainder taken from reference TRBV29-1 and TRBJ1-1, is SAVISQKPSRDICQRGTSLTIQCQVDSQVTMMFWYRQQPGQSLTLIATANQGSEATYESGFVIDKFPISRPNLTFSTLTVSNMSPEDSSIYLCSAGRGRTEAFFGQGTRLTVV.

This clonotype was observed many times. This CDR3 is CASSPRGQKNTEAFF. CDR3 in DNA: TGTGCCAGCAGCCCACGGGGACAGAAGAACACTGAAGCTTTCTTT. V and J are TRBV9 and TRBJ1-1; 7 bases line up with TRBD1. Germline CDR1 SGDLS, CDR2 YYNGEE. V trimming: 4 bases; J trimming: 1 base; junction bases outside the gene matches: 7. This CDR3 region has 15 residues.

In DNA, the CDR3 is TGTGCCAGCATCTACTCGGGGGAAGAGACCCAGTACTTC. Protein product: CASIYSGEETQYF. This chain uses TRBV6-6 with TRBJ2-5; possibly TRBD2 for D (6 bases). Germline lookup yields CDR1 MNHNY and CDR2 SVGAGI (reference sequence). The ends were cut back, 7 bases at V and 3 bases at J, with 12 bases in the middle. The CDR3 runs 13 residues.